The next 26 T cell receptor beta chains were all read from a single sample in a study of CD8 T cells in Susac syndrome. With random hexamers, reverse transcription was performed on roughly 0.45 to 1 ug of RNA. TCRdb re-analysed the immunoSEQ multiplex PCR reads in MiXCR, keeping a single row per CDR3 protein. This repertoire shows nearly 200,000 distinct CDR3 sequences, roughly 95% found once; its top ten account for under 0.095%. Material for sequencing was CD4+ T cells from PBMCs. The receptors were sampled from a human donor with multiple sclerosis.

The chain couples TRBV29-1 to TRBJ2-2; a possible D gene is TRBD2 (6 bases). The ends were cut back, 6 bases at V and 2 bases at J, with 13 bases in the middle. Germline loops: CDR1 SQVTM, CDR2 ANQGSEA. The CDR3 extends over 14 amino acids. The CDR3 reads CSVPGGLNTGELFF. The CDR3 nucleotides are TGCAGCGTCCCCGGGGGACTCAACACCGGGGAGCTGTTTTTT.

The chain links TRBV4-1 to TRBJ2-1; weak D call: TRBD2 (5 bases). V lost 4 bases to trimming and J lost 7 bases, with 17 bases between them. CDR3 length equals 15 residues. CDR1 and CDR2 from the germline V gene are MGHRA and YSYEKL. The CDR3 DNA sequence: TGCGCCAGCAGCCCTGAGGCTAGGCGAGGGAATGAGCAGTTCTTC. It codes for CASSPEARRGNEQFF.

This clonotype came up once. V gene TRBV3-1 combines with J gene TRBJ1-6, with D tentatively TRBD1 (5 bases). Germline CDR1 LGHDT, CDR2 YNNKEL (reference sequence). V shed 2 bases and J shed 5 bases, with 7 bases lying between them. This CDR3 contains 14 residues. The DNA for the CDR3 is TGTGCCAGCAGCCAAAGACAGAATAATTCACCCCTCCACTTT. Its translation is CASSQRQNNSPLHF.

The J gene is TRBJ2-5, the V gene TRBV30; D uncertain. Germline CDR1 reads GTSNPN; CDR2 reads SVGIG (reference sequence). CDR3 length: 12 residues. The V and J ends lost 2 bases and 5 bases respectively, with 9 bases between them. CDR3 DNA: TGTGCCTGGAGTCTAATCGTGGAGACCCAGTACTTC. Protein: CAWSLIVETQYF. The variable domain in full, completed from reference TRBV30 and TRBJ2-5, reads SQTIHQWPATLVQPVGSPLSLECTVEGTSNPNLYWYRQAAGRGLQLLFYSVGIGQISSEVPQNLSASRPQDRQFILSSKKLLLSDSGFYLCAWSLIVETQYFGPGTRLLVL.

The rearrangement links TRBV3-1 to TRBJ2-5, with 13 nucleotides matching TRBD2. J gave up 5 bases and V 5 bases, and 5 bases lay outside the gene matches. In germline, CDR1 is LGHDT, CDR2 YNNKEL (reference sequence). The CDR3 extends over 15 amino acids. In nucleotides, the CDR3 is TGTGCCAGCAGCTCGAAGACTAGCGGGGGGGAGACCCAGTACTTC. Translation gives CASSSKTSGGETQYF.

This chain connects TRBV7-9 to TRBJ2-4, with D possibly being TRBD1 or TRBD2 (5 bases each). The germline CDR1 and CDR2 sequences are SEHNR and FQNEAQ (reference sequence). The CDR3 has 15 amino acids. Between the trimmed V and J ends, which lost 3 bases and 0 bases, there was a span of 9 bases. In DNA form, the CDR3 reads TGTGCCAGCAGCTTCGGGGACCTAGCCAAAAACATTCAGTACTTC. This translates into CASSFGDLAKNIQYF.

Written as DNA, the CDR3 is TGCAGTGCTTGCCCTGTTCAGCGGGGGGGCTACGAGCAGTACTTC. It encodes CSACPVQRGGYEQYF. This chain uses TRBV20-1 with TRBJ2-7, with 10 nucleotides matching TRBD2. The junction had 10 bases not matched to a gene; V was cut back by 5 bases and J by 3 bases. This CDR3 comprises 15 residues. CDR1 is DFQATT and CDR2 is SNEGSKA in the germline V gene (reference sequence).

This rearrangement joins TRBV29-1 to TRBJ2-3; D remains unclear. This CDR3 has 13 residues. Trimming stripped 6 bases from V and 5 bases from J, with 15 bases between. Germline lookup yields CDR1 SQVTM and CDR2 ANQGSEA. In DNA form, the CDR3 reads TGCAGCGTCCTGCGTGGGGTTGGAGATACGCAGTATTTT. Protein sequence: CSVLRGVGDTQYF.

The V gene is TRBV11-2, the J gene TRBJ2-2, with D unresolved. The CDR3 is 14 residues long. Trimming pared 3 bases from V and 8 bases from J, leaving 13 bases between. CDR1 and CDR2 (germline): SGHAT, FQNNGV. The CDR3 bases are TGTGCCAGCAGCTTTTGGGTGGGCCGAGGGGAGCTGTTTTTT. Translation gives CASSFWVGRGELFF.

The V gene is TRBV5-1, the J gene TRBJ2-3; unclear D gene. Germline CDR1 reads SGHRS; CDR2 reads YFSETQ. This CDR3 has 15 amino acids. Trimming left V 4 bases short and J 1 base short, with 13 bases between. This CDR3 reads CASSPAPPGTDTQYF. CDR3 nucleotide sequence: TGCGCCAGCAGCCCCGCCCCACCCGGCACAGATACGCAGTATTTT.

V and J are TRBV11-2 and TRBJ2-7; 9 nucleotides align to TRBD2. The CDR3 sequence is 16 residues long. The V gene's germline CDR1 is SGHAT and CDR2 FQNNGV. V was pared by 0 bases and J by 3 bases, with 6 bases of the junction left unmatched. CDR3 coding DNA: TGTGCCAGCAGCTTAGAAGGAGGTAGCGGGGGCTACGAGCAGTACTTC. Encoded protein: CASSLEGGSGGYEQYF.

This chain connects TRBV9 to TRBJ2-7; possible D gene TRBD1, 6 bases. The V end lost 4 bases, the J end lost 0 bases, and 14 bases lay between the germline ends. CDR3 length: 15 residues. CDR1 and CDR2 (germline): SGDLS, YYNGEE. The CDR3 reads CASSPRDTSSYEQYF. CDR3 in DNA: TGTGCCAGCAGCCCTCGGGACACCAGCTCCTACGAGCAGTACTTC.

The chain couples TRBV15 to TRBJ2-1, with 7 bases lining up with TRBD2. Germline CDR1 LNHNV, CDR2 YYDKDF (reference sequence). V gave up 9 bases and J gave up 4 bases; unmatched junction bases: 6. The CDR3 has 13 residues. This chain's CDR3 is CATQKRGYNEQFF. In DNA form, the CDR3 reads TGTGCCACTCAGAAGCGGGGATACAATGAGCAGTTCTTC.

The CDR3 coding sequence is TGTGCCAGCAGCCGACTTGACAGGGCGAACACTGAAGCTTTCTTT. Residues: CASSRLDRANTEAFF. The J gene is TRBJ1-1, the V gene TRBV4-2; 7 bases fit TRBD1. Germline lookup yields CDR1 LGHNA and CDR2 YNFKEQ. J was trimmed by 1 base and V by 4 bases; bases with no gene match: 6. The CDR3 contains 15 residues.

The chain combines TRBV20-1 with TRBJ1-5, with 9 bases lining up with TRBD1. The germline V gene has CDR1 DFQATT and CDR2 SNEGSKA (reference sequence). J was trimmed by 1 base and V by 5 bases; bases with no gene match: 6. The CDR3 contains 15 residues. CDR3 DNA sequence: TGCAGTGCTCTCCGGACAGGGGCCAGCAATCAGCCCCAGCATTTT. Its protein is CSALRTGASNQPQHF.

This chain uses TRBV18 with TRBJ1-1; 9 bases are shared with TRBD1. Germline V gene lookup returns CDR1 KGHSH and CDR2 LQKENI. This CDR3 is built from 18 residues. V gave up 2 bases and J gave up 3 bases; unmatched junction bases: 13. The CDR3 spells CASSPSHRGPHLDTEAFF. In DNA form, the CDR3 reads TGTGCCAGCTCACCATCTCACAGGGGGCCTCATCTGGACACTGAAGCTTTCTTT.

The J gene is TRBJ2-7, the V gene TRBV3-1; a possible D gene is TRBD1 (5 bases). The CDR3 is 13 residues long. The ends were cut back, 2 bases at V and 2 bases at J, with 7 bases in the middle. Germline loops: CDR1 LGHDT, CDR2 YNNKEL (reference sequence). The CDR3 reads CASSQRGTYEQYF. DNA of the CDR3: TGTGCCAGCAGCCAAAGGGGCACCTACGAGCAGTACTTC.

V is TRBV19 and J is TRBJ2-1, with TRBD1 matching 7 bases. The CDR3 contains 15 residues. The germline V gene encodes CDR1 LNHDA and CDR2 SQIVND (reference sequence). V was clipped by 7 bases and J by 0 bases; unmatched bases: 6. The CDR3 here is CASTRDRVSYNEQFF. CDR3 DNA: TGTGCCAGTACCAGAGACAGGGTCTCCTACAATGAGCAGTTCTTC.

The CDR3 DNA is TGTGCCAGCAGTTACGGAGGGGGGCGGTCAGATACGCAGTATTTT. Protein product: CASSYGGGRSDTQYF. The chain combines TRBV6-5 with TRBJ2-3; D assignment may be TRBD1 or TRBD2 (6 bases each). The CDR3 is 15 residues long. The germline V gene encodes CDR1 MNHEY and CDR2 SVGAGI. Deletions cut 2 bases from V and 4 bases from J, with 13 bases between.

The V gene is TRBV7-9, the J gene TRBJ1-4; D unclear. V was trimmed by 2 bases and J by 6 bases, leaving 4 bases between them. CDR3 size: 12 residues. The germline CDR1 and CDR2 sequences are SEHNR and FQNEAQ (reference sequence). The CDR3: CASSLRDEKLFF. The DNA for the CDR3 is TGTGCCAGCAGCTTAAGGGATGAAAAACTGTTTTTT. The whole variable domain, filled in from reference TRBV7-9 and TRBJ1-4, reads DTGVSQNPRHKITKRGQNVTFRCDPISEHNRLYWYRQTLGQGPEFLTYFQNEAQLEKSRLLSDRFSAERPKGSFSTLEIQRTEQGDSAMYLCASSLRDEKLFFGSGTQLSVL.

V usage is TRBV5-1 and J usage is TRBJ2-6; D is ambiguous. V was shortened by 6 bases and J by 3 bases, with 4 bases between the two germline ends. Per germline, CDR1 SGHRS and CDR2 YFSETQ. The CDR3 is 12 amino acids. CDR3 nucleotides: TGCGCCAGCAAATATGGGGCCAACGTCCTGACTTTC. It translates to CASKYGANVLTF.

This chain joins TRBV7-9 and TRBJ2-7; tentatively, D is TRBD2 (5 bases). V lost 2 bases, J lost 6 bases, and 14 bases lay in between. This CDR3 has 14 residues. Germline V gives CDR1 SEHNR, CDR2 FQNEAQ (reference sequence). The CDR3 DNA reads TGTGCCAGCAGCTTATTGAGGGATAGTGGCGAGCAGTACTTC. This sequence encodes CASSLLRDSGEQYF.

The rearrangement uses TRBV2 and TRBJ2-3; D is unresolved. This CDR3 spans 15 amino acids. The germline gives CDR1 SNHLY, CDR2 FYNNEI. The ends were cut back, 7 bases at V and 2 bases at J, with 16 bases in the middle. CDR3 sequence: CASTQETLVTDTQYF. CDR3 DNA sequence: TGTGCCAGCACCCAAGAGACTCTCGTCACAGATACGCAGTATTTT. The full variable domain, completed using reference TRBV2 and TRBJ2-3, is EPEVTQTPSHQVTQMGQEVILRCVPISNHLYFYWYRQILGQKVEFLVSFYNNEISEKSEIFDDQFSVERPDGSNFTLKIRSTKLEDSAMYFCASTQETLVTDTQYFGPGTRLTVL.

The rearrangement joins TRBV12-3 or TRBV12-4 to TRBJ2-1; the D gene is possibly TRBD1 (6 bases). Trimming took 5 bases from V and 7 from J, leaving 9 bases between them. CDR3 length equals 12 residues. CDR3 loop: CASSQQGNEQFF. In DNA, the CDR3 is TGTGCCAGCAGTCAACAGGGTAATGAGCAGTTCTTC.

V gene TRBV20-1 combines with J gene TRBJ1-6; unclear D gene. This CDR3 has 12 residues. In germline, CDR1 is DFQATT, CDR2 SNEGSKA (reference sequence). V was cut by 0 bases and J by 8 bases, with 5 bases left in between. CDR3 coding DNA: TGCAGTGCTAGAGAAAGGCATTCACCCCTCCACTTT. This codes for CSARERHSPLHF.

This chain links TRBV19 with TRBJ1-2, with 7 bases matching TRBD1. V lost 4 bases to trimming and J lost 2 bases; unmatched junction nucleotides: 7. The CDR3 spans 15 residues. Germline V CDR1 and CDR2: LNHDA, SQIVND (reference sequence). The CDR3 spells CASSRDRGTNYGYTF. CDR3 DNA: TGTGCCAGTAGTAGGGACAGAGGCACCAACTATGGCTACACCTTC.